The clone carrying this T cell receptor beta chain was observed a few times. Its matching antigen is unknown. Unique molecular identifiers had been added to the TCR beta cDNA libraries. Input amounts of roughly 0.9 to 10 million T cells were used. These gave 500,000 or so cDNA molecules, so each molecule approximated one T cell. TCRdb redid the calling of the PCR reads with MiXCR, one entry per CDR3 protein. The sample contains about 460,000 distinct CDR3 sequences, around 40% of which appear only once. This specimen belongs to a study of post-analysis software for immune sequencing data. Study in general: Relapsing-remitting, secondary progressive and progressive-relapsing courses of multiple sclerosis were included.

General observations from the study: Samples prepared in the same batch strongly co-clustered by F measure. In multiple sclerosis, normalized Chao1 diversity was significantly below that of controls. TRBV5-6, TRBV5-1 and TRBV20-1 were among five TRBV segments more frequent in patients than controls.

The trim removed 5 bases at V and 1 base at J, leaving 7 bases unmatched. The length of the CDR3 is 16 residues. Germline CDR1 ENHRY, CDR2 SYGVKD. This clonotype was sampled from a girl between 10 and 17 years old with multiple sclerosis. The chain recombines TRBV10-3 with TRBJ1-5, with 8 bases matching TRBD1. What was sequenced was blood. The CDR3 spells CAISLGTGLSNQPQHF. The CDR3 nucleotides read TGTGCCATCAGTCTAGGGACAGGACTCAGCAATCAGCCCCAGCATTTT.